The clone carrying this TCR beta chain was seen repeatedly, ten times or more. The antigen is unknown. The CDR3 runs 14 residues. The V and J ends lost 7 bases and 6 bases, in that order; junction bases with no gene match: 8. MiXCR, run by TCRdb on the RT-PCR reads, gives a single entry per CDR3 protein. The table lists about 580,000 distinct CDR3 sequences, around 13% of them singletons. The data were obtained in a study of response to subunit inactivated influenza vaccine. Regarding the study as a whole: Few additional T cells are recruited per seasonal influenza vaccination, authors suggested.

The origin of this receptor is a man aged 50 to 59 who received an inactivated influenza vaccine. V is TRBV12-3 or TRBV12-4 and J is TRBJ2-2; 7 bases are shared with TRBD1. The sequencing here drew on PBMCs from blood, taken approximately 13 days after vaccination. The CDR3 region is CASTTDRAPGELFF. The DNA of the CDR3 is TGTGCCAGCACCACAGACAGGGCCCCCGGGGAGCTGTTTTTT.